These T cell receptor beta chains were read from a single sample in a study of cytomegalovirus exposure and HLA in healthy donors. TCRdb's copy holds only in-frame clones and misses some; the assay was immunoSEQ multiplex PCR. The sample records under 150,000 clones, 70% to 80% being singletons. The sequenced sample was PBMCs. The receptors were sampled from a woman in her forties in good health and CMV-seropositive. Each CDR3 is given with its conserved first and last residue. A D gene is named only where the DNA matches it firmly. Size is omitted from some rows. Given values are once, few, many or a class for expanded clones.

V gene: TRBV9; J gene: TRBJ2-3; clone size: once; D gene: TRBD2; CDR3 DNA: TGTGCCAGCAGCGTAGCCGGGACTAGCGGGAGCACAGATACGCAGTATTTT; CDR3 protein: CASSVAGTSGSTDTQYF
V gene: TRBV6-5; J gene: TRBJ2-1; clone size: .; D gene: .; CDR3 DNA: TGTGCCAGCAGTTACTCGAGTGGGACTCCCTACAATGAGCAGTTCTTC; CDR3 protein: CASSYSSGTPYNEQFF
V gene: TRBV28; J gene: TRBJ2-5; clone size: .; D gene: .; CDR3 DNA: TGTGCCAGCAGTCCCAACTTGGGACACGACAAAGAGACCCAGTACTTC; CDR3 protein: CASSPNLGHDKETQYF
V gene: TRBV5-8; J gene: TRBJ2-5; clone size: .; D gene: .; CDR3 DNA: TGTGCCAGCAGCCTACCACCAGAGACCCAGTACTTC; CDR3 protein: CASSLPPETQYF
V gene: TRBV4-2; J gene: TRBJ2-7; clone size: .; D gene: TRBD2; CDR3 DNA: TGTGCCAGCAGCCAAGCCCGATCGGGTAGCGGGAGGGCCGACGAGCAGTACTTC; CDR3 protein: CASSQARSGSGRADEQYF
V gene: TRBV29-1; J gene: TRBJ1-1; clone size: few; D gene: TRBD1; CDR3 DNA: TGCAGCACACAACGGGACAGACTTGAAGCTTTCTTT; CDR3 protein: CSTQRDRLEAFF
V gene: TRBV11-1; J gene: TRBJ2-1; clone size: .; D gene: .; CDR3 DNA: TGTGCCAGCAGCACGGGGGGGACAGTCTACAATGAGCAGTTCTTC; CDR3 protein: CASSTGGTVYNEQFF
V gene: TRBV29-1; J gene: TRBJ2-7; clone size: few; D gene: .; CDR3 DNA: TGCAGCGTTGATTACGGCAGAGGCTCCTACGAGCAGTACTTC; CDR3 protein: CSVDYGRGSYEQYF
V gene: TRBV5-1; J gene: TRBJ1-5; clone size: once; D gene: TRBD1; CDR3 DNA: TGCGCCAGCAGCTTGACAGGGGGAGACAATCAGCCCCAGCATTTT; CDR3 protein: CASSLTGGDNQPQHF
V gene: TRBV5-1; J gene: TRBJ2-3; clone size: once; D gene: TRBD2; CDR3 DNA: TGCGCCAGCAGCTTCGGGACTAGCGACCTGGATACGCAGTATTTT; CDR3 protein: CASSFGTSDLDTQYF
V gene: TRBV7-9; J gene: TRBJ2-1; clone size: few; D gene: .; CDR3 DNA: TGTGCCAGCAGCAAGGTAGCGGCTCGCTACAATGAGCAGTTCTTC; CDR3 protein: CASSKVAARYNEQFF
V gene: TRBV5-1; J gene: TRBJ2-2; clone size: few; D gene: .; CDR3 DNA: TGCGCCAGCAGAAGGTCAGGGGAGACCGGGGAGCTGTTTTTT; CDR3 protein: CASRRSGETGELFF
V gene: TRBV29-1; J gene: TRBJ2-7; clone size: .; D gene: TRBD2; CDR3 DNA: TGCAGCGTGACCGGGACTAGCAGTTCCTACGAGCAGTACTTC; CDR3 protein: CSVTGTSSSYEQYF
V gene: TRBV6-6; J gene: TRBJ2-7; clone size: .; D gene: TRBD2; CDR3 DNA: TGTGCCAGCAGCCCCGGGACTAGCGGGAGGTACGAGCAGTACTTC; CDR3 protein: CASSPGTSGRYEQYF
V gene: TRBV28; J gene: TRBJ1-6; clone size: .; D gene: TRBD1; CDR3 DNA: TGTGCCAGCACCAGACAGGGGGTTAGGGATTCACCCCTCCACTTT; CDR3 protein: CASTRQGVRDSPLHF
V gene: TRBV7-9; J gene: TRBJ1-1; clone size: .; D gene: .; CDR3 DNA: TGTGCCAGCAGCGGAGAGGGAAAAGAAGCTTTCTTT; CDR3 protein: CASSGEGKEAFF
V gene: TRBV5-1; J gene: TRBJ2-5; clone size: .; D gene: TRBD2; CDR3 DNA: TGCGCCAGCAGCTTAACTAGCGGACAAGAGACCCAGTACTTC; CDR3 protein: CASSLTSGQETQYF
V gene: TRBV7-9; J gene: TRBJ2-5; clone size: once; D gene: TRBD1; CDR3 DNA: TGTGCCAGCAGCTCTCCTCCGGGACAGGGAAAAGAGACCCAGTACTTC; CDR3 protein: CASSSPPGQGKETQYF
V gene: TRBV5-4; J gene: TRBJ2-7; clone size: .; D gene: .; CDR3 DNA: TGTGCCAGCAGACCCGGTTCTAGCGAGACCTACGAGCAGTACTTC; CDR3 protein: CASRPGSSETYEQYF
V gene: TRBV5-1; J gene: TRBJ2-7; clone size: .; D gene: .; CDR3 DNA: TGCGCCAGCAGCTTCGGAGGGACCACCTACGAGCAGTACTTC; CDR3 protein: CASSFGGTTYEQYF
V gene: TRBV28; J gene: TRBJ2-7; clone size: .; D gene: .; CDR3 DNA: TGTGCCAGCAGATCTCAGACTGGGAGATTCTACGAGCAGTACTTC; CDR3 protein: CASRSQTGRFYEQYF
V gene: TRBV2; J gene: TRBJ2-7; clone size: .; D gene: TRBD2; CDR3 DNA: TGTGCCAGCAGGGCCGGGCGGGAGGGGATCTACGAGCAGTACTTC; CDR3 protein: CASRAGREGIYEQYF
V gene: TRBV2; J gene: TRBJ2-7; clone size: .; D gene: .; CDR3 DNA: TGTGCCAGCTCTGTAAGGGACATGAGCGAGCAGTACTTC; CDR3 protein: CASSVRDMSEQYF
V gene: TRBV6-5; J gene: TRBJ2-1; clone size: .; D gene: TRBD2; CDR3 DNA: TGTGCCAGCAGTTTTAGCGGGAGCTCCTACAATGAGCAGTTCTTC; CDR3 protein: CASSFSGSSYNEQFF
V gene: TRBV19; J gene: TRBJ2-2; clone size: .; D gene: .; CDR3 DNA: TGTGCCAGTAGTATCAGAAGCGGCGCGAACACCGGGGAGCTGTTTTTT; CDR3 protein: CASSIRSGANTGELFF
V gene: TRBV19; J gene: TRBJ1-6; clone size: .; D gene: TRBD1; CDR3 DNA: TGTGCCAGTAGTTCGGGGACAGAGAGTAATTCACCCCTCCACTTT; CDR3 protein: CASSSGTESNSPLHF
V gene: TRBV10-2; J gene: TRBJ2-1; clone size: .; D gene: .; CDR3 DNA: TGCGCCAGCAGTGAAGTGGGTAGCAATTACAATGAGCAGTTCTTC; CDR3 protein: CASSEVGSNYNEQFF
V gene: TRBV29-1; J gene: TRBJ2-2; clone size: .; D gene: TRBD1; CDR3 DNA: TGCAGCGTTGGCGTGGGGACAGGGTGGCCCGGGGAGCTGTTTTTT; CDR3 protein: CSVGVGTGWPGELFF
V gene: TRBV5-1; J gene: TRBJ2-1; clone size: .; D gene: .; CDR3 DNA: TGCGCCAGCAGCTTGCAGGGCGGGAACTCCTACAATGAGCAGTTCTTC; CDR3 protein: CASSLQGGNSYNEQFF
V gene: TRBV18; J gene: TRBJ2-7; clone size: .; D gene: .; CDR3 DNA: TGTGCCAGCTCACCAGCCGGGATTGCCTACGAGCAGTACTTC; CDR3 protein: CASSPAGIAYEQYF
V gene: TRBV6-1; J gene: TRBJ1-1; clone size: many; D gene: .; CDR3 DNA: TGTGCCAGCAGTGCACAGGGAGGGCGAGCTTTCTTT; CDR3 protein: CASSAQGGRAFF
V gene: TRBV5-1; J gene: TRBJ2-2; clone size: .; D gene: .; CDR3 DNA: TGCGCCAGCTACCCGCAGGGCTTCAACGGGGAGCTGTTTTTT; CDR3 protein: CASYPQGFNGELFF
V gene: TRBV7-9; J gene: TRBJ2-2; clone size: .; D gene: TRBD2; CDR3 DNA: TGTGCCAGCAGCTTAGGGTTTGGATTCCTAGCGGGAGACACCGGGGAGCTGTTTTTT; CDR3 protein: CASSLGFGFLAGDTGELFF
V gene: TRBV10-3; J gene: TRBJ1-3; clone size: once; D gene: .; CDR3 DNA: TGTGCCATCAGTGATAACAGGGAACCTGGAAACACCATATATTTT; CDR3 protein: CAISDNREPGNTIYF
V gene: TRBV6-5; J gene: TRBJ2-7; clone size: .; D gene: TRBD2; CDR3 DNA: TGTGCCAGCATAGCGGGAACCACCTACGAGCAGTACTTC; CDR3 protein: CASIAGTTYEQYF
V gene: TRBV18; J gene: TRBJ2-7; clone size: .; D gene: TRBD1; CDR3 DNA: TGTGCCAGCTCCCCTCGAAGAGGGGGCGGCCCCTACGAGCAGTACTTC; CDR3 protein: CASSPRRGGGPYEQYF
V gene: TRBV5-1; J gene: TRBJ2-7; clone size: .; D gene: .; CDR3 DNA: TGCGCCAGCAGCCCGGGGGACGTAACCTACGAGCAGTACTTC; CDR3 protein: CASSPGDVTYEQYF
V gene: TRBV19; J gene: TRBJ1-1; clone size: .; D gene: .; CDR3 DNA: TGTGCCAGCCGGCTATCCGAGGGGAACACTGAAGCTTTCTTT; CDR3 protein: CASRLSEGNTEAFF
V gene: TRBV27; J gene: TRBJ2-1; clone size: .; D gene: TRBD2; CDR3 DNA: TGTGCCAGCAGTACAATGGGGGGGTCGGGACTCGATGAGCAGTTCTTC; CDR3 protein: CASSTMGGSGLDEQFF
V gene: TRBV10-3; J gene: TRBJ1-1; clone size: once; D gene: TRBD1; CDR3 DNA: TGTGCCATCAGCACAGGGGGCGACACTGAAGCTTTCTTT; CDR3 protein: CAISTGGDTEAFF
V gene: TRBV6-1; J gene: TRBJ1-2; clone size: .; D gene: .; CDR3 DNA: TGTGCCAGCAGTGCACTCTTGACAGGCTCCTATGGCTACACCTTC; CDR3 protein: CASSALLTGSYGYTF
V gene: TRBV6-6; J gene: TRBJ1-5; clone size: .; D gene: .; CDR3 DNA: TGTGCCAGCAGTTACTCGACGCGGCGTACCAATCAGCCCCAGCATTTT; CDR3 protein: CASSYSTRRTNQPQHF
V gene: TRBV5-1; J gene: TRBJ2-5; clone size: .; D gene: TRBD2; CDR3 DNA: TGCGCCAGCAGCCCTCAGACTAGCGGTGCCCTACAGTACTTC; CDR3 protein: CASSPQTSGALQYF
V gene: TRBV6-5; J gene: TRBJ2-5; clone size: .; D gene: .; CDR3 DNA: TGTGCCAGCAGTTACTCGGATGCGGTCACAGGCGAGACCCAGTACTTC; CDR3 protein: CASSYSDAVTGETQYF
V gene: TRBV5-1; J gene: TRBJ2-5; clone size: .; D gene: .; CDR3 DNA: TGCGCCAGTAAGCTTGGGAACGGAGGGTATCAAGAGACCCAGTACTTC; CDR3 protein: CASKLGNGGYQETQYF